Listed below are T cell receptor beta chains from one sample, sequenced in a study of blood T cell repertoires in COVID-19. Assay: immunoSEQ multiplex PCR; the TCRdb copy retains only in-frame clones and omits some. The sample includes roughly 350,000 clones, 88% seen only once; the top ten take 5.5% to 7.5%. Sequencing input: peripheral blood. Receptors were obtained from a woman in her sixties or seventies with COVID-19, enrolled during active disease. Both conserved end residues are part of each CDR3. A D gene is named only where the DNA matches it firmly. Part of the rows lack a size; the others show once, few, many or a class for expanded clones.

J,V,D,size,CDR3,DNA
TRBJ2-7,TRBV5-4,TRBD1,-,CASSPPGTGSYEQYF,TGTGCCAGCAGCCCACCCGGGACAGGTTCCTACGAGCAGTACTTC
TRBJ1-1,TRBV29-1,-,-,CSVDTPSGSAFF,TGCAGCGTAGACACCCCCTCAGGTTCAGCTTTCTTT
TRBJ1-3,TRBV6-6,-,-,CASSYSPAGSGNTIYF,TGTGCCAGCAGTTACTCCCCGGCGGGCTCTGGAAACACCATATATTTT
TRBJ1-2,TRBV19,-,-,CASSTTALVYGYTF,TGTGCCAGTAGTACAACAGCTTTAGTCTATGGCTACACCTTC
TRBJ1-4,TRBV7-9,TRBD1,few,CASSPGTDNEKLFF,TGTGCCAGCAGTCCCGGGACAGATAATGAAAAACTGTTTTTT
TRBJ1-1,TRBV5-1,-,-,CASSLKRQGGTEAFF,TGCGCCAGCAGCTTAAAAAGGCAGGGAGGCACTGAAGCTTTCTTT
TRBJ1-2,TRBV18,TRBD1,-,CASSPGQGNYGYTF,TGTGCCAGCTCACCCGGACAGGGCAACTATGGCTACACCTTC
TRBJ1-2,TRBV21-1,-,-,CASSNTEGNYGYTF,TGTGCCAGCAGCAACACAGAGGGAAACTATGGCTACACCTTC
TRBJ1-3,TRBV12-2,-,-,CASRLPKPIYF,TGTGCAAGTCGCTTACCAAAGCCCATATATTTT
TRBJ2-5,TRBV13,-,-,CASSLRGVAETQYF,TGTGCCAGCAGCTTACGCGGGGTAGCAGAGACCCAGTACTTC
TRBJ1-2,TRBV21-1,-,-,CASSHAGRGVDGYTF,TGTGCCAGCAGCCATGCAGGTCGGGGAGTGGATGGCTACACCTTC
TRBJ1-2,TRBV4-2,TRBD1,-,CASSQAGQGSNYGYTF,TGTGCCAGCAGCCAAGCAGGACAGGGAAGTAACTATGGCTACACCTTC
TRBJ2-7,TRBV24-1,-,-,CATSDFEHEQYF,TGTGCCACCAGTGATTTTGAGCACGAGCAGTACTTC
TRBJ2-1,TRBV27,TRBD2,-,CASTRGGAAFDEQFF,TGTGCCAGCACTCGCGGGGGGGCCGCTTTTGATGAGCAGTTCTTC
TRBJ2-1,TRBV6-5,-,once,CASRSGGIGNEQFF,TGTGCCAGCAGGAGCGGTGGTATTGGGAATGAGCAGTTCTTC
TRBJ1-1,TRBV7-2,-,-,CASSSQGPASEAFF,TGTGCCAGCAGCTCACAGGGTCCGGCTTCTGAAGCTTTCTTT
TRBJ2-1,TRBV7-2,-,-,CASSRRLTNEQFF,TGTGCCAGCAGCCGCAGACTCACCAATGAGCAGTTCTTC
TRBJ1-4,TRBV21-1,-,-,CASSTFLGGGQGEKLFF,TGTGCCAGCAGCACCTTCCTAGGGGGGGGGCAAGGTGAAAAACTGTTTTTT
TRBJ1-5,TRBV7-2,TRBD1,once,CASSGTGFGNQPQHF,TGTGCGAGCAGCGGGACAGGCTTTGGCAATCAGCCCCAGCATTTT
TRBJ2-3,TRBV5-4,-,once,CASSAGGIDTQYF,TGTGCCAGCAGCGCCGGAGGGATAGATACGCAGTATTTT
TRBJ1-2,TRBV3-1/TRBV3-2,-,-,CASSQERTVYGYTF,TGTGCCAGCAGCCAAGAACGGACAGTATATGGCTACACCTTC
TRBJ1-4,TRBV6-5,TRBD1,-,CASTEGAGKEKLFF,TGTGCCAGCACCGAGGGGGCAGGGAAAGAAAAACTGTTTTTT
TRBJ2-7,TRBV25-1,-,-,CASSESDSYEQYF,TGTGCCAGCAGTGAATCGGACAGCTACGAGCAGTACTTC
TRBJ2-7,TRBV6-6,-,-,CASSPTRGAVGEQYF,TGTGCCAGCAGTCCAACTCGGGGGGCTGTGGGGGAGCAGTACTTC
TRBJ2-2,TRBV4-1,-,few,CASAQGAGELFF,TGCGCCAGCGCACAGGGCGCCGGGGAGCTGTTTTTT
TRBJ1-2,TRBV2,TRBD1,-,CASRPHPRGQYYGYTF,TGTGCCAGCAGACCCCACCCGAGGGGGCAGTATTATGGCTACACCTTC
TRBJ1-1,TRBV7-3,TRBD1,-,CASSTGGGTEAFF,TGTGCCAGCAGCACAGGGGGTGGAACTGAAGCTTTCTTT
TRBJ1-1,TRBV9,-,once,CASSARPSEGNTEAFF,TGTGCCAGCAGCGCTCGACCTTCAGAGGGGAACACTGAAGCTTTCTTT
TRBJ1-1,TRBV2,TRBD1,-,CALQGANPTEAFF,TGTGCCCTCCAGGGGGCGAACCCCACTGAAGCTTTCTTT
TRBJ1-2,TRBV18,-,-,CASSQTDYGYTF,TGTGCCAGCTCCCAAACAGATTATGGCTACACCTTC
TRBJ2-1,TRBV7-9,-,once,CASGNPRGNEQFF,TGTGCCAGCGGCAACCCCAGGGGCAATGAGCAGTTCTTC
TRBJ1-5,TRBV5-8,TRBD1,once,CASSLGSQGVNQPQHF,TGTGCCAGCAGCTTGGGGAGCCAGGGGGTCAATCAGCCCCAGCATTTT
TRBJ1-1,TRBV11-2,-,-,CASSFIVGETEAFF,TGTGCCAGCAGCTTTATAGTCGGGGAGACTGAAGCTTTCTTT
TRBJ2-7,TRBV6-5,-,-,CASSTGQYEQYF,TGTGCCAGCAGTACCGGACAATACGAGCAGTACTTC
TRBJ2-3,TRBV7-9,-,once,CASSLGTAVVDTQYF,TGTGCCAGCAGCTTAGGGACTGCCGTCGTGGATACGCAGTATTTT
TRBJ2-2,TRBV12-5,-,-,CASGLVVGATTGELFF,TGTGCTAGTGGTTTGGTAGTAGGGGCGACCACCGGGGAGCTGTTTTTT
TRBJ2-3,TRBV5-1,-,-,CASSLEGRGGTDTQYF,TGCGCCAGCAGCTTGGAGGGCAGGGGAGGGACAGATACGCAGTATTTT
TRBJ1-1,TRBV5-4,-,-,CASSSDSQEAFF,TGTGCCAGCAGCTCGGACAGCCAAGAAGCTTTCTTT
TRBJ2-1,TRBV12-5,TRBD1,-,CASGSGTGDNEQFF,TGTGCTAGTGGATCCGGGACAGGAGACAATGAGCAGTTCTTC
TRBJ2-2,TRBV28,-,-,CASSSDTYTGELFF,TGTGCCAGCAGTTCGGACACCTACACCGGGGAGCTGTTTTTT
TRBJ1-1,TRBV3-1/TRBV3-2,-,-,CASSQVIGTGAEAFF,TGTGCCAGCAGCCAAGTAATTGGGACGGGGGCTGAAGCTTTCTTT
TRBJ2-3,TRBV7-3,-,-,CASSLLVTDTQYF,TGTGCCAGCAGCTTATTAGTAACAGATACGCAGTATTTT
TRBJ1-5,TRBV6-5,-,-,CASSLQPGDNQPQHF,TGTGCCAGCAGTTTACAACCGGGGGACAATCAGCCCCAGCATTTT
TRBJ1-6,TRBV3-1/TRBV3-2,-,-,CASSPGKEGSPLHF,TGTGCCAGCAGCCCCGGCAAGGAGGGTTCACCCCTCCACTTT
TRBJ2-7,TRBV14,-,-,CASSQDWQEQYF,TGTGCCAGCAGCCAAGATTGGCAAGAGCAGTACTTC
TRBJ1-2,TRBV5-1,TRBD1,-,CASTPRGTGGFDYGYTF,TGCGCCAGCACCCCTAGGGGGACAGGGGGCTTTGACTATGGCTACACCTTC
TRBJ2-7,TRBV11-2,-,-,CASNPGAGPYEQYF,TGTGCCAGCAACCCAGGGGCAGGGCCCTACGAGCAGTACTTC
TRBJ1-6,TRBV6-6,TRBD1,-,CASSDREYYNSPLHF,TGTGCCAGCAGTGACAGGGAGTACTATAATTCACCCCTCCACTTT
TRBJ1-1,TRBV30,TRBD1,-,CAWSRDRGSYTEAFF,TGTGCCTGGAGTAGAGACAGGGGGTCATACACTGAAGCTTTCTTT
TRBJ1-5,TRBV20-1,-,-,CSASNQGNQPQHF,TGCAGTGCTAGTAACCAGGGGAATCAGCCCCAGCATTTT
TRBJ1-1,TRBV18,-,-,CASSPGPSTEAFF,TGTGCCAGCTCACCAGGGCCCTCCACTGAAGCTTTCTTT
TRBJ2-3,TRBV28,TRBD1,-,CASSLGTGGTDTQYF,TGTGCCAGCAGTCTCGGGACAGGGGGTACAGATACGCAGTATTTT
TRBJ1-1,TRBV6-5,TRBD1,-,CASTRQGGNTEAFF,TGTGCCAGCACCCGACAGGGTGGGAACACTGAAGCTTTCTTT
TRBJ1-5,TRBV19,-,-,CAAQRGGRYQPQHF,TGTGCCGCCCAACGGGGAGGGAGGTATCAGCCCCAGCATTTT